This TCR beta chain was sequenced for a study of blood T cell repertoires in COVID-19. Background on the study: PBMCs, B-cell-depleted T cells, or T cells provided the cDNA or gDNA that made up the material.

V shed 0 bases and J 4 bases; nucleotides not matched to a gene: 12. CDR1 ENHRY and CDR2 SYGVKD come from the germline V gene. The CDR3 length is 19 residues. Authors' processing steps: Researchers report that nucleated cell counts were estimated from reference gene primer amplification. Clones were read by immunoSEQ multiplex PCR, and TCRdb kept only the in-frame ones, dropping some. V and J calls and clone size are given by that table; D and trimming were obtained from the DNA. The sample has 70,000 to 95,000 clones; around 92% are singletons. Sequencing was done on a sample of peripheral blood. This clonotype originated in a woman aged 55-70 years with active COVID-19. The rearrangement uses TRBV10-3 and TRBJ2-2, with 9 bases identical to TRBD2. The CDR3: CAISESIAGVSQTTGELFF. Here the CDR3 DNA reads TGTGCCATCAGTGAGTCGATAGCGGGAGTTTCACAAACCACCGGGGAGCTGTTTTTT.